A single sample is the source of the 8 T cell receptor beta chains below, sequenced in a study of blood T cell repertoires in COVID-19. TCRdb's copy holds only in-frame clones and misses some; the assay was immunoSEQ multiplex PCR. The sample includes roughly 250,000 clones, 80% to 90% of them seen just once. Sequenced: PBMCs or T cells enriched from blood (not recorded which). Every receptor here comes from a man aged 50 or older who had been exposed to COVID-19.

This clone was seen a handful of times. Other DNA variants within this sample encode the same CDR3. The chain couples TRBV5-1 to TRBJ1-5, with 11 bases matching TRBD1. V gave up 0 bases and J gave up 7 bases; unmatched junction bases: 0. The CDR3 extends over 14 amino acids. Per germline, CDR1 SGHRS and CDR2 YFSETQ. The CDR3 sequence: CASSLGTGGQPQHF. DNA of the CDR3: TGCGCCAGCAGCTTGGGGACAGGGGGCCAGCCCCAGCATTTT.

J is TRBJ1-6 and V is TRBV21-1; no DNA check was done on the table's D call, TRBD1. TRBV21-1 is a recognized pseudogene. The CDR3 is 16 residues long. The CDR3 reads CASSKSRGQANSPLHF. The CDR3 DNA follows: TGTGCCAGCAGCAAAAGTCGAGGACAGGCGAATTCACCCCTCCACTTT.

The V call is TRBV5-6, the J call TRBJ1-6; D not resolved. Deletions cut 5 bases from V and 5 bases from J, with 14 bases between. CDR1 is SGHDT, CDR2 YYEEEE, per germline. This CDR3 region has 15 residues. The CDR3 sequence: CASRRFARNNSPLHF. CDR3 DNA sequence: TGTGCCAGCAGGAGATTTGCGCGGAATAATTCACCCCTCCACTTT.

The rearrangement joins TRBV11-3 to TRBJ2-1, with D possibly matching TRBD1 (7 bases). CDR1 SGHNT and CDR2 YENEEA come from the germline V gene. V lost 4 bases and J 13 bases, leaving 20 bases between the germline ends. The CDR3 spans 14 residues. The CDR3 spells CASSSQGGYGEQFF. DNA for the CDR3: TGTGCCAGCAGCTCGCAGGGGGGATACGGGGAACAGTTCTTC.

The J gene is TRBJ1-6, the V gene TRBV7-8; 7 nucleotides match TRBD1. Germline V gives CDR1 SGHVS, CDR2 FQNEAQ. V gave up 4 bases and J gave up 10 bases; unmatched junction bases: 7. The CDR3 totals 14 residues. As DNA, the CDR3 is TGTGCCAGCAGCTCGGGACAGCAAGACTCACCCCTCCACTTT. Translating it yields CASSSGQQDSPLHF.

The genes are TRBV18 and TRBJ1-4, with D hard to call. The CDR3 length is 13 residues. V was shortened by 1 base and J by 12 bases, with 12 bases between the two germline ends. Germline-derived CDR1 and CDR2 are KGHSH and LQKENI. CDR3 in DNA: TGTGCCAGCTCACCACTGTCCCGGGAAGAACTGTTTTTT. It codes for CASSPLSREELFF.

This rearrangement joins TRBV29-1 to TRBJ2-1; the match to TRBD1 covers 8 bases. Germline V lookup: CDR1 SQVTM, CDR2 ANQGSEA. V lost 2 bases, J lost 6 bases, and 3 bases stayed unmatched. The CDR3 consists of 13 residues. CDR3 coding DNA: TGCAGCGTTGAATCAGGGGGCCTCAATGAGCAGTTCTTC. This translates into CSVESGGLNEQFF.

This sequence joins TRBV18 and TRBJ2-2; perhaps TRBD1 as D (6 bases). The germline V gene has CDR1 KGHSH and CDR2 LQKENI. The CDR3 has 17 amino acids. Trimming shortened V by 1 base and J by 4 bases, and 16 bases separated the two germline ends. CDR3 coding DNA: TGTGCCAGCTCACCACTTCAGGGGCGGAGAACCACCGGGGAGCTGTTTTTT. It translates to CASSPLQGRRTTGELFF.